The 19 T cell receptor beta chains below come from one sample, sequenced in a study of vaccination and CD4 T cells after COVID-19. The antigens these receptors bind are not known. Treatment specified: approximately 10-day PBMC culture with coronavirus spike peptide pools or control peptides (ViraFEST assay). Sequenced with the Oncomine TCR Beta short-read assay was DNA taken from cultured CD4+ T cells. TCRdb itself ran the PCR reads through MiXCR, one entry per CDR3 protein. The data show about 13,000 distinct CDR3 sequences, roughly half seen once. Sequencing was carried out using CD4+ T cells from blood, cultured in vitro. These receptors came from a human donor who had recovered from COVID-19.

The chain uses TRBV18 and TRBJ1-5; D unresolved. Trimming took 3 bases from V and 0 from J, leaving 15 bases between them. Germline loops: CDR1 KGHSH, CDR2 LQKENI. The CDR3 covers 17 residues. As DNA, the CDR3 is TGTGCCAGCTCACCGGAGCCCACACATTATAGCAATCAGCCCCAGCATTTT. The encoded protein is CASSPEPTHYSNQPQHF.

This chain joins TRBV30 and TRBJ1-1; D is ambiguous. V was shortened by 2 bases and J by 2 bases, with 9 bases between the two germline ends. The germline V gene has CDR1 GTSNPN and CDR2 SVGIG (reference sequence). This CDR3 has 13 amino acids. The chain's CDR3 is CAWSQRTNTEAFF. CDR3 DNA: TGTGCCTGGAGTCAAAGGACCAACACTGAAGCTTTCTTT.

This chain links TRBV30 with TRBJ1-2; 9 bases fit TRBD1. Germline CDR1 reads GTSNPN; CDR2 reads SVGIG (reference sequence). The CDR3 runs 14 residues. Trimming cost V 4 bases and J 2 bases; bases outside gene matches: 5. The CDR3 loop is CAWIRDRENYGYTF. The CDR3 nucleotides read TGTGCCTGGATTAGGGACAGGGAAAACTATGGCTACACCTTC.

V usage is TRBV7-9 and J usage is TRBJ2-1; possible D gene TRBD2, 5 bases. CDR1 is SEHNR and CDR2 is FQNEAQ in the germline V gene (reference sequence). The CDR3 is 15 residues long. Trimming left V 3 bases short and J 2 bases short, with 11 bases between. CDR3 nucleotide sequence: TGTGCCAGCAGCTTGGGGAGCACGACCTACAATGAGCAGTTCTTC. Protein product: CASSLGSTTYNEQFF. The entire variable domain, with the rest obtained from reference TRBV7-9 and TRBJ2-1, is as follows: DTGVSQNPRHKITKRGQNVTFRCDPISEHNRLYWYRQTLGQGPEFLTYFQNEAQLEKSRLLSDRFSAERPKGSFSTLEIQRTEQGDSAMYLCASSLGSTTYNEQFFGPGTRLTVL.

The J gene is TRBJ2-3, the V gene TRBV10-2, with a weak D call TRBD1 (6 bases). CDR3 length: 14 residues. V gave up 6 bases and J gave up 0 bases, with 10 bases separating them. In germline, CDR1 is WSHSY, CDR2 SAAADI. The CDR3 here is CASSAGASTDTQYF. DNA of the CDR3: TGCGCCAGCAGCGCAGGGGCTAGCACAGATACGCAGTATTTT.

A few counts support this clonotype. The chain joins TRBV28 to TRBJ1-2; D may be TRBD1 (5 bases). Germline V gene sequence: CDR1 MDHEN, CDR2 SYDVKM. V was cut by 5 bases and J by 0 bases, with 10 bases left in between. The CDR3 covers 14 residues. The CDR3 coding sequence is TGTGCCAGCAGTCGCGGGGGGGCTAACTATGGCTACACCTTC. Amino acids: CASSRGGANYGYTF.

This chain links TRBV7-2 with TRBJ2-2; perhaps TRBD1 as D (7 bases). Looked up from germline, CDR1 is SGHTA and CDR2 is FQGNSA. The V end lost 2 bases, the J end lost 4 bases, and 11 bases lay between the germline ends. CDR3 length equals 15 residues. The CDR3 loop is CASSLRQGGTGELFF. Written as DNA, the CDR3 is TGTGCCAGCAGCTTAAGACAGGGAGGCACCGGGGAGCTGTTTTTT.

The chain's CDR3 is CSVWTGFNYGYTF. CDR3 nucleotide sequence: TGCAGCGTTTGGACAGGGTTTAACTATGGCTACACCTTC. The chain links TRBV29-1 to TRBJ1-2, with 8 nucleotides matching TRBD1. The germline V gene has CDR1 SQVTM and CDR2 ANQGSEA. Trimming at V came to 5 bases and at J to 1 base, leaving 3 bases not matched to a gene. The CDR3 runs 13 residues.

This clonotype was detected once. The gene calls are TRBV7-3 and TRBJ2-2; D uncertain. Trimming took 5 bases from V and 5 from J, leaving 12 bases between them. The CDR3 sequence is 14 residues long. CDR1 SGHTA and CDR2 FQGTGA come from the germline V gene. The CDR3 sequence is CASSLHSATGELFF. The CDR3, as DNA: TGTGCCAGCAGCCTACACAGCGCGACCGGGGAGCTGTTTTTT.

This clonotype was seen only a few times. The genes are TRBV5-8 and TRBJ1-1; D might be TRBD1 (5 bases). Germline CDR1 is SGHTS and CDR2 is YDEGEE. V was clipped by 1 base and J by 4 bases, with 8 bases between them. The CDR3 is 13 amino acids. The CDR3 DNA reads TGTGCCAGCAGCTTGTTCGGGGGCACTGAAGCTTTCTTT. It codes for CASSLFGGTEAFF.

V gene TRBV19 combines with J gene TRBJ1-2, with 7 bases identical to TRBD1. Looked up from germline, CDR1 is LNHDA and CDR2 is SQIVND (reference sequence). Trimming cost V 6 bases and J 3 bases; bases outside gene matches: 7. This CDR3 is 14 amino acids long. In nucleotides, the CDR3 is TGTGCCAGTAGACGTGGGACAGATTACTATGGCTACACCTTC. The encoded protein is CASRRGTDYYGYTF.

This rearrangement joins TRBV12-3 or TRBV12-4 to TRBJ2-2; TRBD2 agrees at 12 bases. V shed 6 bases, J shed 6 bases, and the junction held 5 bases outside the gene matches. The CDR3 has 15 residues. Here the CDR3 reads CASSPLAGGPGELFF. The CDR3 nucleotides read TGTGCCAGCAGCCCACTAGCGGGAGGTCCCGGGGAGCTGTTTTTT.

This chain links TRBV20-1 with TRBJ1-3; 7 bases map to TRBD1. CDR1 and CDR2 from the germline V gene are DFQATT and SNEGSKA (reference sequence). The CDR3 contains 16 residues. V was clipped by 3 bases and J by 3 bases; unmatched bases: 11. The CDR3 nucleotides are TGCAGTGCTAGTGGGCGGGACAGACGGGTTGGAAACACCATATATTTT. Its translation is CSASGRDRRVGNTIYF.

This rearrangement joins TRBV24-1 to TRBJ1-1; D remains unclear. This CDR3 has 15 residues. Germline V lookup: CDR1 KGHDR, CDR2 SFDVKD. Between the trimmed V and J ends, which lost 2 bases and 6 bases, there was a span of 15 bases. As DNA, the CDR3 is TGTGCCACCAGTGATTCGGCCCAGGAGGTCCCTGAAGCTTTCTTT. Translation: CATSDSAQEVPEAFF.

The CDR3 here is CASSTGTGRYNEQFF. CDR3 bases: TGTGCCAGCAGTACCGGGACAGGCCGCTACAATGAGCAGTTCTTC. J is TRBJ2-1 and V is TRBV6-1, with 8 bases aligning to TRBD1. This CDR3 has 15 residues. The germline V gene encodes CDR1 MNHNS and CDR2 SASEGT. V gave up 5 bases and J gave up 3 bases; unmatched junction bases: 6.

This clonotype has only one observation. The genes are TRBV28 and TRBJ1-6, with 8 bases identical to TRBD1. V dropped 3 bases and J dropped 9; count of bases not matched to a gene: 7. The CDR3 contains 15 residues. Germline-derived CDR1 and CDR2 are MDHEN and SYDVKM. CDR3 DNA: TGTGCCAGCAGTTTTGTTGGGACAGGTAGTTCACCCCTCCACTTT. Translating it yields CASSFVGTGSSPLHF.

The genes are TRBV28 and TRBJ2-7; perhaps TRBD2 as D (6 bases). The V gene lost 7 bases and the J gene lost 4 bases, with 20 bases spanning the gap. The CDR3 is made up of 15 amino acids. Looked up from germline, CDR1 is MDHEN and CDR2 is SYDVKM. In DNA, the CDR3 is TGTGCCAGCAATCAACCGGGACTGGGTCTATACGAGCAGTACTTC. This translates into CASNQPGLGLYEQYF.

This chain connects TRBV5-4 to TRBJ2-7; TRBD2 agrees at 8 bases. The V gene end was trimmed by 0 bases and the J gene end by 0 bases; junction bases not matched to a gene: 5. The CDR3 has 16 residues. Germline CDR1 reads SGHNT; CDR2 reads YYREEE (reference sequence). As DNA, the CDR3 is TGTGCCAGCAGCTTGGGCGGCAGCGGGGGCTCCTACGAGCAGTACTTC. It specifies CASSLGGSGGSYEQYF.

V is TRBV5-6 and J is TRBJ1-2, with 9 bases aligning to TRBD1. Germline-derived CDR1 and CDR2 are SGHDT and YYEEEE. The CDR3 runs 16 residues. The J segment lost 2 bases and the V segment lost 1 base, leaving 6 bases of the junction unmatched. The CDR3 nucleotides are TGTGCCAGCAGCTTGACAGGGGGCAGAGGCAACTATGGCTACACCTTC. Its translation is CASSLTGGRGNYGYTF.